The sequence of this TCR beta chain was determined in a study of vaccination and CD4 T cells after COVID-19 (dated by TCRdb to between 2021 and 2024). In the study overall: Convalescent patients had a positive SARS-CoV-2 result on nasal swab PCR, and of these patients, several had mild disease and one had severe disease. In the convalescent cohort there were six males and four females, among whom were two Hispanic individuals, seven Caucasians, two Asians and one multiracial person. Two doses of either the Pfizer-BioNTech BNT162b2 vaccine (n=8) or the Moderna mRNA-1273 vaccine (n=2) were administered to participants. Post-COVID blood samples from convalescent patients were collected a median of around 100 days after diagnosis, with a range of roughly 30 to 170 days. Post-vaccine blood samples were taken a median of 72 days after the second vaccine dose, with a range of roughly 14 to 241 days. The cultures were stimulated with overlapping spike peptide pools from SARS-CoV-2 and from the common cold coronaviruses HCoV-NL63, HCoV-OC43 and HCoV-229E. As controls, cultures received a CEFX viral epitope pool (the positive control), an HIV-1 Nef peptide pool (the negative control), or no peptide at all. In approximately ten COVID-19 convalescent patients and a handful of infection-naive healthy vaccine recipients, the spike-specific CD4+ TCR repertoire before mRNA vaccination was compared with the repertoire after mRNA vaccination.

Preparation of the library involved PCR. DNA from cultured CD4+ T cells was subjected to TCR sequencing with the Oncomine TCR Beta short-read assay at the Johns Hopkins FTIC core. The QIAamp micro DNA kit was used to extract genomic DNA from the cultured CD4+ T cells. The Oncomine TCR Beta libraries from cultured CD4+ T cells were pooled using unique dual indexes and then sequenced on an Illumina iSeq 100. The study's processing was this. Non-productive sequences were removed, and CDR3s not starting with C, not ending with F or W, or shorter than 7 amino acids were discarded. Antigen-specific clonotypes were identified with the MANAFEST web application by comparing peptide-stimulated wells with reference and other culture wells. To be called positive, a clone needed an FDR below 0.05, an odds ratio above 5, and a productive frequency above 0.1% in at least two of three replicate wells. Clonotypes that were significantly expanded in both SARS-CoV-2 spike wells and at least one common cold coronavirus spike condition were defined as cross-reactive. CDR3 homology was assessed with Levenshtein distances (stringdist) and unrooted phylogenetic trees (ape) in R version 3.6.1. Using fastp at Q25 and MiXCR, TCRdb reprocessed the public reads and kept productive beta chains. Each CDR3 protein appears once, grouped with its most common genes and DNA. Here the V and J calls rest on TCRdb's processing, not on the authors' analysis. A total of more than 15,000 distinct CDR3 sequences appear in this sample, around 45% of them only once. The ten top clones hold over 11% of the sample.

As for this clonotype: The specificity of this receptor is unknown. No quality values exist for individual bases; no much larger clone is one base distant.

The treatment or condition tag for this specimen amounts to: approximately 11-day PBMC culture with coronavirus spike peptide pools or control peptides (ViraFEST assay). The ViraFEST assay was used in the study, in which antigen-specific T cells were expanded with peptide pools and expanded clonotypes were subsequently identified by TCR sequencing. Positive SARS-CoV-2 PCR tests in the convalescent patients dated from March to December 2020, before Alpha, Beta and Delta variants emerged in the United States. Some 2 million PBMCs per well were cultured in IMDM with approximately 5% human AB serum and approximately 9.1 IU/ml IL-2, plus 10 ug/ml peptide pools. On days 3 and 7, half of the culture medium was replaced with fresh IL-2-containing medium. Once the cells had been in culture for less than 12 days, the EasySep CD4+ T cell isolation kit was used to isolate CD4+ T cells by negative selection. Ficoll-Paque Plus gradient centrifugation was used to isolate PBMCs from whole blood, and the isolated PBMCs were then either used fresh or cryopreserved at -140C. Each culture condition was generally run in triplicate wells.

What the research found in general, with its limitations: Of the vaccine-specific clones found in convalescent patients, nearly all (304 of 307) were mono-reactive for SARS-CoV-2 spike instead of being cross-reactive with common cold coronaviruses. Among convalescent patients, a median about 86% of the SARS-CoV-2-reactive clones seen after vaccination appeared only after vaccination, which suggests priming specific to the vaccine. The number of convalescent patients in the study was relatively small, and the study did not examine early timepoints following natural infection. The median number of SARS-CoV-2-reactive clonotypes rose from 20 to 25 after infection to 38 after vaccination, but the change was not significant.

The CDR3 spans 16 residues, from the cysteine through the phenylalanine. The sequence is cut down to CDR3 DNA, 48 bases in frame from base 1. The junction shows trimming of 2 bases on V and 4 bases on J, and the gene matches do not reach 3 bases of it. From a lookup of the germline V gene, CDR1 and CDR2 are KGHDR and SFDVKD. Recombination joined TRBV24-1 with TRBJ2-3; a stretch of 12 junction bases matches TRBD2. The clonotype was recovered from a human donor who had recovered from COVID-19. Material for sequencing was CD4+ T cells from blood, cultured in vitro. The DNA sequence is given as TGTGCCACCAGTGATTGGGCTAGCGGGGGGGCAGATACGCAGTATTTT. Its coded protein is CATSDWASGGADTQYF.